This T cell receptor beta chain originates from a study of cytomegalovirus exposure and HLA in healthy donors. Germline loops: CDR1 SGHAT, CDR2 FQNNGV. V shed 8 bases, J shed 3 bases, and the junction held 5 bases outside the gene matches. The CDR3 runs to 14 residues. This clone turned up a few times. Its specificity is unknown. Broader study findings: Later on, a genetic analysis was performed. It linked a missense variant in DCLRE1C with V- and J-gene trimming of TCR beta.

This PCR relied on a set of 60 Vbeta primers and 13 Jbeta primers. The assay was immunoSEQ multiplex PCR, and TCRdb's table has in-frame clones only and misses some. The sample records about 100,000 clones, just under 80% being singletons. The TCR originated in a woman aged 40 to 55 in good health and CMV-seronegative. The chain employs TRBV11-2 and TRBJ1-3; 9 bases fit TRBD1. The specimen sequenced was PBMCs. CDR3 coding DNA: TGTGCCAGCGGGACAGGGAATAATGGAAACACCATATATTTT. This gives the protein CASGTGNNGNTIYF.